The 30 T cell receptor beta chains in this list originate from one sample, sequenced in a study of CD8+CD57+ T cells in acquired aplastic anemia. TCR beta VDJ and CDR3 were profiled, and genomic DNA was the template. MiXCR, run by TCRdb on the reads, gives a single entry per CDR3 protein. Here the sample spans a few hundred thousand distinct CDR3 sequences, over 60% being singletons. The source material was sorted CD4+, CD8+, or CD8+CD57+ T cells (not recorded which) from PBMCs. These receptor sequences come from a human donor in good health.

The CDR3 sequence: CSVEDRRTEPYEQYF. In DNA, the CDR3 is TGCAGCGTTGAAGATCGTAGGACAGAACCCTACGAGCAGTACTTC. The V call is TRBV29-1, the J call TRBJ2-7; tentative D call: TRBD1 (6 bases). CDR3 length: 15 residues. Germline V gene lookup returns CDR1 SQVTM and CDR2 ANQGSEA. V was trimmed by 0 bases and J by 2 bases, leaving 14 bases between them.

This clonotype occurred many times. The chain carries TRBV29-1 and TRBJ1-1, with D possibly matching TRBD1 (6 bases). The V end was cut by 6 bases, the J end by 6 bases, with 17 bases between. The germline V gene has CDR1 SQVTM and CDR2 ANQGSEA. The CDR3 loop spans 13 amino acids. CDR3 nucleotide sequence: TGCAGCGTGCTGACAGGCGGGATCCCTGAAGCTTTCTTT. Protein sequence: CSVLTGGIPEAFF.

This clonotype appeared a few times. CDR3 residues: CASSPWHSNQPQHF. For the CDR3, the DNA is TGTGCCAGCAGCCCTTGGCATAGCAATCAGCCCCAGCATTTT. This sequence joins TRBV12-3 or TRBV12-4 and TRBJ1-5, with unresolved D. CDR3 length: 14 amino acids. V lost 6 bases and J 0 bases, leaving 9 bases between the germline ends.

This clonotype was found a few times. The CDR3 bases are TGTGCCATCAGTGAGTCAGACCGGGACAGGGGGTACGAGCAGTACTTC. This encodes CAISESDRDRGYEQYF. The chain recombines TRBV10-3 with TRBJ2-7, with 11 bases lining up with TRBD1. The CDR3 is made up of 16 amino acids. Germline V gene data show CDR1 as ENHRY and CDR2 as SYGVKD. J was trimmed by 4 bases and V by 0 bases; bases with no gene match: 5.

This chain links TRBV27 with TRBJ2-5; no reliable D call. V lost 6 bases to trimming and J lost 5 bases, with 10 bases between them. Germline V gives CDR1 MNHEY, CDR2 SMNVEV (reference sequence). The CDR3 is 12 residues long. This CDR3 reads CASRYGPETQYF. As DNA, the CDR3 is TGTGCCAGCAGATATGGGCCGGAGACCCAGTACTTC.

This clonotype was seen ten or more times. The chain uses TRBV20-1 and TRBJ2-7; TRBD1 agrees at 7 bases. Germline V gene sequence: CDR1 DFQATT, CDR2 SNEGSKA (reference sequence). The CDR3 totals 13 residues. Germline trimming cut 5 bases from V and 2 bases from J; bases unmatched to any gene: 6. The CDR3 DNA follows: TGCAGTGCTCATACCGGGACAGCCTACGAGCAGTACTTC. Its protein product is CSAHTGTAYEQYF.

This clonotype was detected ten times or more. The rearrangement uses TRBV7-9 and TRBJ2-1; maybe TRBD2 (5 bases). Trimming removed 1 base from V and 1 base from J, with 8 bases in between. The CDR3 extends over 15 amino acids. Per germline, CDR1 SEHNR and CDR2 FQNEAQ (reference sequence). The CDR3 loop is CASSLVAPSYNEQFF. The CDR3 DNA sequence: TGTGCCAGCAGCTTAGTAGCGCCATCCTACAATGAGCAGTTCTTC.

This clonotype was recorded many times. This chain connects TRBV4-1 to TRBJ2-7; D is perhaps TRBD2 (6 bases). Germline CDR1 and CDR2: MGHRA and YSYEKL. This CDR3 spans 14 amino acids. V lost 1 base, J lost 2 bases, and 9 bases lay in between. CDR3: CASSQVAGTYEQYF. CDR3 coding DNA: TGCGCCAGCAGCCAAGTTGCGGGGACCTACGAGCAGTACTTC.

The table lists this clonotype with a count of one. A read error may explain this, as a much larger clone is one base away. Likely a read error: the CDR3 ends without its conserved phenylalanine or tryptophan. This sequence joins TRBV27 and TRBJ2-1, with 10 bases identical to TRBD2. Per germline, CDR1 MNHEY and CDR2 SMNVEV (reference sequence). V shed 6 bases and J 5 bases; nucleotides not matched to a gene: 7. The CDR3 has 15 amino acids. Written as DNA, the CDR3 is TGTGCCAGCAGCCGAGGGACTAGCGCCCACAATGAGCAGTTCCTC. Amino acid sequence: CASSRGTSAHNEQFL.

Concerning this clonotype itself: The junction departs from germline at one end; a sequencing error may be responsible. The chain joins TRBV10-3 to TRBJ2-7; 8 nucleotides align to TRBD2. CDR1 is ENHRY and CDR2 is SYGVKD in the germline V gene. This CDR3 spans 17 amino acids. The CDR3 DNA reads TGTGCCAGCAGTTACTCAGGCGGGGGGCCCAGCTCCTACGAGCAGTACTTC. The encoded protein is CASSYSGGGPSSYEQYF.

There are a few counts of this clonotype. This could be a read error, since a much larger clone is one nucleotide away. The rearrangement joins TRBV7-9 to TRBJ2-1; 7 bases line up with TRBD2. CDR1 and CDR2 from the germline V gene are SEHNR and FQNEAQ (reference sequence). This CDR3 is built from 14 residues. The CDR3 bases are TGTGCCAGCAGCCAGAGCGGGACCTACAGTGAGCAGTTCTTC. The encoded protein is CASSQSGTYSEQFF.

This clonotype has a handful of counts. V and J are TRBV20-1 and TRBJ2-7, with 10 bases aligning to TRBD1. The CDR3 covers 13 residues. The trim removed 3 bases at V and 4 bases at J, leaving 3 bases unmatched. Per germline, CDR1 DFQATT and CDR2 SNEGSKA (reference sequence). CDR3 loop: CSARGTGEYEQYF. The CDR3 nucleotides are TGCAGTGCTAGGGGGACAGGGGAGTACGAGCAGTACTTC.

This clonotype was recorded only once. This chain joins TRBV29-1 and TRBJ2-7; D is unclear. The CDR3 totals 13 residues. Deletions cut 6 bases from V and 3 bases from J, with 15 bases between. Germline V gene data show CDR1 as SQVTM and CDR2 as ANQGSEA. Here the CDR3 reads CSVQGRPNYEQYF. Here the CDR3 DNA reads TGCAGCGTGCAAGGAAGACCAAACTACGAGCAGTACTTC.

This clonotype has more than one count but fewer than ten. This sequence may be a read error, since a much larger clone differs from it by one base. The V gene is TRBV12-5, the J gene TRBJ2-5; D unresolved. The CDR3 loop spans 12 amino acids. The germline CDR1 and CDR2 sequences are LGHNT and FRNRAP. V shed 7 bases and J shed 4 bases, with 10 bases lying between them. CDR3 region: CASAPSGETQYF. The CDR3 DNA reads as TGTGCTAGTGCCCCTTCGGGAGAGACCCAGTACTTC.

This clonotype showed up just once. This chain uses TRBV7-2 with TRBJ1-4; possible D gene TRBD1, 5 bases. Germline assignment: CDR1 SGHTA and CDR2 FQGNSA. The CDR3 extends over 19 amino acids. The V and J ends lost 5 bases and 5 bases respectively, with 27 bases between them. The CDR3 loop reads CASSPPPTRGRQRNEKLFF. The CDR3, as DNA: TGTGCCAGCAGCCCCCCCCCCACTAGGGGACGACAGCGAAATGAAAAACTGTTTTTT.

CDR3 sequence reads: CASRIGGRDGEQYF. Written as DNA, the CDR3 is TGCGCCAGCCGCATAGGCGGGAGAGACGGCGAGCAGTACTTC. The genes are TRBV5-1 and TRBJ2-7; TRBD2 aligns across 7 bases. The CDR3 has 14 residues. CDR1 is SGHRS and CDR2 is YFSETQ in the germline V gene. Losses at the gene ends were 7 bases for V and 6 bases for J; bases not matched to a gene: 13.

This chain links TRBV5-1 with TRBJ2-1; D is ambiguous. V was clipped by 3 bases and J by 5 bases, with 15 bases between them. The CDR3 covers 15 residues. Germline V gene sequence: CDR1 SGHRS, CDR2 YFSETQ. The CDR3 protein is CASSSKSQSDNEQFF. The CDR3 DNA sequence: TGCGCCAGCAGCTCGAAGTCACAATCCGACAATGAGCAGTTCTTC.

For this clonotype: This may arise from a read error, as a much more abundant clone is one base away. This sequence joins TRBV6-5 and TRBJ2-2; D possibly corresponds to TRBD2 (6 bases). The germline gives CDR1 MNHEY, CDR2 SVGAGI. V lost 8 bases to trimming and J lost 0 bases, with 22 bases between them. This CDR3 is 18 amino acids long. The CDR3 sequence is CASGETLGLYANTGELFF. The CDR3 coding sequence is TGTGCCAGCGGGGAAACCCTGGGACTGTACGCGAACACCGGGGAGCTGTTTTTT.

This clonotype has ten or more counts. The V and J genes are TRBV7-2 and TRBJ2-7; TRBD2 matches 7 bases. With 4 bases clipped from V and 2 bases from J, the junction kept 8 bases outside the gene matches. CDR1 is SGHTA, CDR2 FQGNSA, per germline. This CDR3 spans 15 amino acids. The CDR3 protein is CASSSSGGFTYEQYF. CDR3 nucleotide sequence: TGTGCCAGCAGCTCGTCCGGGGGGTTCACCTACGAGCAGTACTTC.

The rearrangement uses TRBV29-1 and TRBJ2-7; D gene uncertain. The CDR3 is 15 amino acids. The germline V gene encodes CDR1 SQVTM and CDR2 ANQGSEA. With 7 bases removed from V and 0 bases from J, the gap between germline ends came to 19 bases. The CDR3 DNA reads TGCAGCGCTGCCAGCCTTACAGAACCCTCCTACGAGCAGTACTTC. This encodes CSAASLTEPSYEQYF.

J is TRBJ1-1 and V is TRBV12-5, with a tentative D call TRBD1 (5 bases). Germline CDR1 LGHNT, CDR2 FRNRAP. The CDR3 is 13 amino acids. The CDR3 nucleotides read TGTGCCAGCAGTGCGCAGGGTTACACTGAAGCTTTCTTT. Translation gives CASSAQGYTEAFF.

The chain links TRBV2 to TRBJ2-2; D is ambiguous. Trimming took 10 bases from V and 6 from J, leaving 21 bases between them. Germline values: CDR1 SNHLY, CDR2 FYNNEI. The CDR3 runs to 15 residues. CDR3 bases: TGTGCCACCTCTTGGGGTGGTCCCTCGGCCGGGGAGCTGTTTTTT. Translation: CATSWGGPSAGELFF.

In DNA form, the CDR3 reads TGTGCCAGTAGTAGGACGGTAACCTACGAGCAGTACTTC. It encodes CASSRTVTYEQYF. The rearrangement links TRBV19 to TRBJ2-7; D unresolved. The CDR3 runs 13 residues. V was pared by 4 bases and J by 2 bases, with 9 bases between. CDR1 is LNHDA and CDR2 is SQIVND in the germline V gene (reference sequence).

This clonotype has ten or more counts. The V gene is TRBV13, the J gene TRBJ1-1; the D gene is possibly TRBD1 (6 bases). CDR3 length equals 16 residues. V was cut by 5 bases and J by 3 bases, with 19 bases left in between. Germline assignment: CDR1 PRHDT and CDR2 FYEKMQ (reference sequence). This CDR3 is CASSPSGVRRDTEAFF. The DNA for the CDR3 is TGTGCCAGCAGCCCATCAGGGGTAAGGAGGGACACTGAAGCTTTCTTT.

This clonotype was seen at least ten times. The rearrangement joins TRBV7-9 to TRBJ1-5, with 7 bases matching TRBD1. V lost 1 base to trimming and J lost 7 bases; unmatched junction nucleotides: 7. Germline V lookup: CDR1 SEHNR, CDR2 FQNEAQ (reference sequence). The CDR3 has 15 amino acids. This CDR3 reads CASSLDRQTGQPQHF. In DNA form, the CDR3 reads TGTGCCAGCAGCTTAGACAGACAGACAGGGCAGCCCCAGCATTTT.

The chain employs TRBV2 and TRBJ1-2; D is unresolved. This CDR3 has 13 residues. Trimming took 3 bases from V and 4 from J, leaving 9 bases between them. Germline CDR1 SNHLY, CDR2 FYNNEI. The CDR3 is CASSDGRSYGYTF. CDR3 DNA: TGTGCCAGCAGTGACGGCAGGAGCTATGGCTACACCTTC.

This chain joins TRBV29-1 and TRBJ1-4; 7 bases match TRBD1. Germline CDR1 SQVTM, CDR2 ANQGSEA. V lost 8 bases to trimming and J lost 10 bases; unmatched junction nucleotides: 10. CDR3 size: 12 residues. The CDR3 nucleotides are TGCAGCCTGATGGACAGGCAAGGAAAACTGTTTTTT. It yields the protein CSLMDRQGKLFF.

The chain carries TRBV7-6 and TRBJ2-1; 7 nucleotides agree with TRBD2. CDR1 is SGHVS, CDR2 FNYEAQ, per germline. The J segment lost 3 bases and the V segment lost 3 bases, leaving 11 bases of the junction unmatched. The CDR3 length is 17 residues. The CDR3 DNA is TGTGCCAGCAGCTTTGTGGGGGGGATGGCGGACTACAATGAGCAGTTCTTC. Amino acids: CASSFVGGMADYNEQFF.

The rearrangement links TRBV9 to TRBJ1-6, with 7 bases lining up with TRBD1. CDR1 is SGDLS, CDR2 YYNGEE, per germline. Trimming cost V 7 bases and J 4 bases; bases outside gene matches: 8. The CDR3 runs to 15 residues. The CDR3 sequence: CASRSGTDYNSPLHF. CDR3 nucleotide sequence: TGTGCCAGCCGCAGCGGGACAGATTATAATTCACCCCTCCACTTT. The full variable domain, rest sourced from reference TRBV9 and TRBJ1-6, is DSGVTQTPKHLITATGQRVTLRCSPRSGDLSVYWYQQSLDQGLQFLIQYYNGEERAKGNILERFSAQQFPDLHSELNLSSLELGDSALYFCASRSGTDYNSPLHFGNGTRLTVT.

To note about this clonotype: The limits of the CDR3 on the DNA are not certain, so only TCRdb's listed CDR3 is given. The chain couples TRBV9 to TRBJ1-1; TRBD1, the table's D call, was not compared with the DNA. The CDR3 is 15 residues long, counting both termini. Germline assignment: CDR1 SGDLS and CDR2 YYNGEE. The CDR3 here is CVSSVGGGSGAETFF.